This is a list of T cell receptor beta chains from one sample in a study of blood T cell repertoires in COVID-19. Produced via immunoSEQ multiplex PCR; TCRdb's table is partial and in-frame only. Of some 150,000 clones listed, 75% to 90% are singletons. Sequencing input: peripheral blood. These receptors originate from a woman aged 35 to 49 with acute or convalescent COVID-19. CDR3s include the opening cysteine and the closing phenylalanine or tryptophan. The D gene is left open where the match is weak. Clone size appears in some rows only: once, few, many, or a class for an expanded clone.

abundance: NA; j_gene: TRBJ1-5; d_gene: TRBD1; v_gene: TRBV24-1; len: 14; CDR3aa: CATSEGQGGQPQHF; CDR3nt: TGTGCCACCAGTGAGGGACAGGGTGGTCAGCCCCAGCATTTT
abundance: NA; j_gene: TRBJ2-1; d_gene: NA; v_gene: TRBV12-5; len: 15; CDR3aa: CASEESQVSYNEQFF; CDR3nt: TGTGCTAGTGAAGAGAGTCAGGTTTCCTACAATGAGCAGTTCTTC
abundance: once; j_gene: TRBJ1-5; d_gene: NA; v_gene: TRBV2; len: 15; CDR3aa: CASSESGDGGQPQHF; CDR3nt: TGTGCCAGCAGTGAGTCAGGCGATGGTGGTCAGCCCCAGCATTTT
abundance: NA; j_gene: TRBJ2-7; d_gene: TRBD1; v_gene: TRBV10-1; len: 15; CDR3aa: CASDQVPHRGYEQYF; CDR3nt: TGCGCCAGCGATCAAGTCCCCCACAGGGGATACGAGCAGTACTTC
abundance: NA; j_gene: TRBJ2-5; d_gene: TRBD1; v_gene: TRBV19; len: 16; CDR3aa: CASSIVTGTGGKTQYF; CDR3nt: TGTGCCAGTAGTATAGTCACCGGGACAGGGGGCAAGACCCAGTACTTC
abundance: NA; j_gene: TRBJ2-3; d_gene: TRBD2; v_gene: TRBV9; len: 15; CDR3aa: CASSVSGLSTDTQYF; CDR3nt: TGTGCCAGCAGCGTTAGCGGGCTTAGCACAGATACGCAGTATTTT
abundance: NA; j_gene: TRBJ2-6; d_gene: NA; v_gene: TRBV18; len: 17; CDR3aa: CASSPYSRVSGANVLTF; CDR3nt: TGTGCCAGCTCACCATATTCTCGGGTCTCTGGGGCCAACGTCCTGACTTTC
abundance: NA; j_gene: TRBJ1-2; d_gene: NA; v_gene: TRBV6-5; len: 13; CDR3aa: CASTGGVPRGYTF; CDR3nt: TGTGCCAGCACTGGGGGGGTTCCTAGGGGCTACACCTTC
abundance: NA; j_gene: TRBJ1-4; d_gene: NA; v_gene: TRBV7-2; len: 15; CDR3aa: CASSLRAGGGEKLFF; CDR3nt: TGTGCCAGCAGCTTACGGGCAGGAGGTGGTGAAAAACTGTTTTTT
abundance: once; j_gene: TRBJ2-5; d_gene: TRBD1; v_gene: TRBV7-6; len: 16; CDR3aa: CASSLGPRGQQETQYF; CDR3nt: TGTGCCAGCAGCTTAGGTCCCCGGGGACAGCAAGAGACCCAGTACTTC